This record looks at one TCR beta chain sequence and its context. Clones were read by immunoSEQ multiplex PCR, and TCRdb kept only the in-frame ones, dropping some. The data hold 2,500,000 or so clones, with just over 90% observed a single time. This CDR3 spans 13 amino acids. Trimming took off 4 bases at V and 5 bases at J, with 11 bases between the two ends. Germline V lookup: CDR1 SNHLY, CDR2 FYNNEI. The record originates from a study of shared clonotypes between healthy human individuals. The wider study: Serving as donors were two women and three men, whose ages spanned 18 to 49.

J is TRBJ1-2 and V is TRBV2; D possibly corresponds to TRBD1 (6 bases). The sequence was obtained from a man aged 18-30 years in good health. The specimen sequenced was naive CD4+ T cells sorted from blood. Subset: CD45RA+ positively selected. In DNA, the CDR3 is TGTGCCAGCAGTGCGGACAGACTTTATGGCTACACCTTC. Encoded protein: CASSADRLYGYTF.